The clone carrying this TCR beta chain was seen ten or more times. This CDR3 comprises 13 residues. CDR1 is SEHNR and CDR2 is FQNEAQ in the germline V gene (reference sequence). Trimming cost V 11 bases and J 3 bases, with 15 bases left between them. The isolated RNA, all of it, was reverse transcribed, so expressed TCRB transcripts were what got sequenced. Sequencing was performed with immunoSEQ multiplex PCR; in TCRdb, only in-frame clones are kept and a portion is missing. The profile shows 110,000 to 150,000 clones, 9.7% of them singletons. This sample was included in a study of beta chain features in type 1 diabetes.

This sequence joins TRBV7-9 and TRBJ2-3, with D possibly being TRBD2 (6 bases). Sequenced sample: central memory CD4+ T cells from blood. This clonotype was obtained from a middle-aged woman in good health. CDR3 sequence (DNA): TGTGCCGGATCGATCGGGACTACAGATACGCAGTATTTT. Translating it yields CAGSIGTTDTQYF. The full variable domain, rest sourced from reference TRBV7-9 and TRBJ2-3, is DTGVSQNPRHKITKRGQNVTFRCDPISEHNRLYWYRQTLGQGPEFLTYFQNEAQLEKSRLLSDRFSAERPKGSFSTLEIQRTEQGDSAMYLCAGSIGTTDTQYFGPGTRLTVL.